The next 22 T cell receptor beta chains were all read from a single sample in a study of T cell repertoires in cytomegalovirus infection. TCRdb reprocessed the reads with MiXCR, giving one entry per CDR3 protein. The data show 200,000 to 300,000 distinct CDR3 sequences, roughly an eighth seen once. What was sequenced was PBMCs. The receptors were gathered from a human donor in good health (CMV status not recorded). Some clones in this sample may be carry-over from other donors' samples.

This clonotype has ten or more counts. The rearrangement joins TRBV28 to TRBJ2-3, with D perhaps TRBD1 (6 bases). Trimming cost V 6 bases and J 1 base, with 20 bases left between them. CDR3 size: 17 residues. Germline V gene data show CDR1 as MDHEN and CDR2 as SYDVKM. In nucleotides, the CDR3 is TGTGCCAGCAGCGCAAGGCGGGTAGGGGGAGGCACAGATACGCAGTATTTT. Encoded protein: CASSARRVGGGTDTQYF.

The chain uses TRBV20-1 and TRBJ2-2; D is uncertain. This CDR3 has 12 amino acids. V dropped 3 bases and J dropped 2 bases, with 4 bases sitting between them. The germline V gene has CDR1 DFQATT and CDR2 SNEGSKA (reference sequence). The CDR3 reads CSASSNTGELFF. The DNA of the CDR3 is TGCAGTGCTAGTTCAAACACCGGGGAGCTGTTTTTT.

The chain joins TRBV12-3 or TRBV12-4 to TRBJ2-1; D unresolved. V lost 8 bases and J lost 0, with 11 bases in between. CDR3 length equals 14 residues. Here the CDR3 reads CASGYGVSYNEQFF. CDR3 nucleotides: TGTGCCAGCGGCTACGGAGTCTCCTACAATGAGCAGTTCTTC.

The chain uses TRBV20-1 and TRBJ2-4; 9 bases line up with TRBD1. The CDR3 length is 15 residues. CDR1 is DFQATT and CDR2 is SNEGSKA in the germline V gene (reference sequence). V shed 5 bases, J shed 6 bases, and the junction held 11 bases outside the gene matches. The CDR3 DNA follows: TGCAGTGCTGCTACAGGGGGCAGTGCGGGAAACATTCAGTACTTC. This sequence encodes CSAATGGSAGNIQYF.

In its sample, this clonotype was seen a few times. This CDR3 is CASSFEGDQPQHF. Written as DNA, the CDR3 is TGCGCCAGCAGCTTCGAAGGGGATCAGCCCCAGCATTTT. The chain has TRBV5-1 and TRBJ1-5, with D possibly being TRBD1 (5 bases). The CDR3 spans 13 residues. V lost 2 bases and J 5 bases, leaving 8 bases between the germline ends. Germline V lookup: CDR1 SGHRS, CDR2 YFSETQ.

Ten or more counts support this clonotype. The chain employs TRBV6-1 and TRBJ1-6; no clear D. The CDR3 length is 15 residues. The ends were cut back, 2 bases at V and 9 bases at J, with 14 bases in the middle. Germline V gene lookup returns CDR1 MNHNS and CDR2 SASEGT. The CDR3 reads CASSEITDFISPLHF. As DNA, the CDR3 is TGTGCCAGCAGTGAAATCACGGATTTTATTTCACCCCTCCACTTT.

This clonotype was found many times. The chain uses TRBV7-2 and TRBJ2-2, with D hard to call. The CDR3 totals 14 residues. CDR1 and CDR2 from the germline V gene are SGHTA and FQGNSA. Trimming shortened V by 1 base and J by 3 bases, and 6 bases separated the two germline ends. The DNA of the CDR3 is TGTGCCAGCAGCTTAGTCCTCCACACCGGGGAGCTGTTTTTT. It yields the protein CASSLVLHTGELFF.

The DNA of the CDR3 is TGCAGTGCTAGAGGTGGGTGGGGCACTGAAGCTTTCTTT. This sequence encodes CSARGGWGTEAFF. The chain employs TRBV20-1 and TRBJ1-1; D not certain. CDR1 and CDR2 from the germline V gene are DFQATT and SNEGSKA (reference sequence). The CDR3 has 13 residues. Trimming left V 1 base short and J 4 bases short, with 10 bases between.

This clonotype was picked up a small number of times. The V and J genes are TRBV14 and TRBJ2-1; possible D gene TRBD2, 5 bases. CDR1 and CDR2 from the germline V gene are SGHDN and FVKESK. Trimming shortened V by 0 bases and J by 9 bases, and 12 bases separated the two germline ends. This CDR3 is built from 14 residues. For the CDR3, the DNA is TGTGCCAGCAGCCAAGATCTTCGGGGTAGTGAGCAGTTCTTC. Translated: CASSQDLRGSEQFF.

This clonotype appeared many times. The chain joins TRBV7-9 to TRBJ2-1; tentative D call: TRBD2 (6 bases). Trimming stripped 5 bases from V and 4 bases from J, with 21 bases between. Germline V gives CDR1 SEHNR, CDR2 FQNEAQ (reference sequence). The CDR3 extends over 17 amino acids. The CDR3 region has the DNA TGTGCCAGCAGCCCCGGGGAGGAGCCCTGGAAATACAATGAGCAGTTCTTC. Translated: CASSPGEEPWKYNEQFF.

V and J are TRBV2 and TRBJ2-1; TRBD1 aligns across 8 bases. The CDR3 loop spans 14 amino acids. Germline V gene sequence: CDR1 SNHLY, CDR2 FYNNEI. V gave up 2 bases and J gave up 14 bases; unmatched junction bases: 11. This CDR3 reads CASSETGRTGMEFF. The CDR3 DNA reads TGTGCCAGCAGTGAAACGGGAAGGACAGGGATGGAGTTCTTC.

In its sample, this clonotype was seen a few times. The J gene is TRBJ1-1, the V gene TRBV20-1, with TRBD1 as a possible D gene (6 bases). The CDR3 is 14 residues long. Germline-derived CDR1 and CDR2 are DFQATT and SNEGSKA (reference sequence). Trimming stripped 3 bases from V and 4 bases from J, with 15 bases between. The CDR3 loop reads CSARGASSSTEAFF. CDR3 sequence (DNA): TGCAGTGCTAGGGGGGCTTCATCCAGCACTGAAGCTTTCTTT.

This clonotype was detected many times. The rearrangement links TRBV2 to TRBJ2-5; the match to TRBD1 covers 9 bases. V lost 8 bases, J lost 5 bases, and 12 bases stayed unmatched. Per germline, CDR1 SNHLY and CDR2 FYNNEI. There are 15 residues in the CDR3. The CDR3: CASPADRGPRETQYF. CDR3 sequence (DNA): TGTGCCAGCCCGGCGGACAGGGGCCCTAGGGAGACCCAGTACTTC.

This clonotype was recorded many times. The gene calls are TRBV14 and TRBJ2-7; unclear D gene. The CDR3 is 12 amino acids. V dropped 1 base and J dropped 8 bases, with 9 bases sitting between them. Germline V gene lookup returns CDR1 SGHDN and CDR2 FVKESK. The CDR3 spells CASSQVPEKQYF. The CDR3 coding sequence is TGTGCCAGCAGCCAAGTTCCCGAGAAGCAGTACTTC.

Remarks on this clonotype: A much larger clone differs by one base, so this may be a read error. This chain joins TRBV7-2 and TRBJ2-7; the D gene is possibly TRBD1 (5 bases). The CDR3 has 15 residues. The germline V gene encodes CDR1 SGHTA and CDR2 FQGNSA. The DNA for the CDR3 is TGTGCCAGGAGCTTAGGGTACAGGTCCACCTACGAGCAGTACTTC. It encodes CARSLGYRSTYEQYF.

This clonotype was seen at least ten times. The chain joins TRBV6-2 or TRBV6-3 to TRBJ2-2; the D call may be TRBD1 or TRBD2 (5 bases each). CDR1 MNHEY and CDR2 SVGEGT come from the germline V gene. CDR3 size: 17 residues. Trimming cost V 6 bases and J 0 bases, with 17 bases left between them. The CDR3 loop is CASREYRDGTNTGELFF. The CDR3 region has the DNA TGTGCCAGCAGAGAGTACCGGGACGGAACGAACACCGGGGAGCTGTTTTTT.

The rearrangement links TRBV6-6 to TRBJ2-2; D is undetermined. The CDR3 spans 14 residues. With 4 bases removed from V and 6 bases from J, the gap between germline ends came to 12 bases. Germline V CDR1 and CDR2: MNHNY, SVGAGI (reference sequence). CDR3 coding DNA: TGTGCCAGCAGTTCAGAGGCCGTGTCCGGGGAGCTGTTTTTT. Translated: CASSSEAVSGELFF.

This clonotype was seen repeatedly, ten times or more. The chain couples TRBV5-6 to TRBJ2-7; the D gene is possibly TRBD1 (5 bases). The CDR3 contains 13 residues. Deletions cut 2 bases from V and 2 bases from J, with 8 bases between. The V gene's germline CDR1 is SGHDT and CDR2 YYEEEE. CDR3 protein: CASSFDSAYEQYF. For the CDR3, the DNA is TGTGCCAGCAGCTTCGACAGCGCCTACGAGCAGTACTTC.

This clonotype was detected ten times or more. The chain links TRBV7-9 to TRBJ1-2, with 7 positions matching TRBD1. The CDR3 is 15 residues long. V gave up 5 bases and J gave up 2 bases; unmatched junction bases: 8. The germline gives CDR1 SEHNR, CDR2 FQNEAQ (reference sequence). CDR3 region: CASSPTMGQNYGYTF. The CDR3 nucleotides are TGTGCCAGCAGCCCTACGATGGGACAGAACTATGGCTACACCTTC. Using reference TRBV7-9 and TRBJ1-2 for the parts outside the CDR3, the full variable domain is DTGVSQNPRHKITKRGQNVTFRCDPISEHNRLYWYRQTLGQGPEFLTYFQNEAQLEKSRLLSDRFSAERPKGSFSTLEIQRTEQGDSAMYLCASSPTMGQNYGYTFGSGTRLTVV.

The rearrangement links TRBV7-9 to TRBJ1-1, with TRBD1 as a possible D gene (6 bases). V lost 2 bases and J lost 4, with 8 bases in between. The CDR3 length is 13 residues. From germline, CDR1 is SEHNR and CDR2 FQNEAQ (reference sequence). In DNA form, the CDR3 reads TGTGCCAGCAGCTTACAGGGGCGCACTGAAGCTTTCTTT. Protein sequence: CASSLQGRTEAFF.

This clonotype has just a few counts. The chain joins TRBV19 to TRBJ1-2; D is undetermined. This CDR3 spans 14 amino acids. CDR1 and CDR2 from the germline V gene are LNHDA and SQIVND (reference sequence). Trimming took 5 bases from V and 8 from J, leaving 18 bases between them. CDR3 residues: CASSGSPGTAGYTF. Written as DNA, the CDR3 is TGTGCCAGTAGTGGGTCCCCGGGAACAGCGGGCTACACCTTC.

The V and J genes are TRBV20-1 and TRBJ1-4, with TRBD1 matching 8 bases. V shed 6 bases, J shed 7 bases, and the junction held 7 bases outside the gene matches. Per germline, CDR1 DFQATT and CDR2 SNEGSKA (reference sequence). The CDR3 sequence is 13 residues long. This CDR3 is CSARQGKGEKLFF. The CDR3 DNA sequence: TGCAGTGCGAGACAGGGGAAGGGTGAAAAACTGTTTTTT.